This TCR beta chain stems from a study of identical twins. TCRdb passed the 5' RACE reads through MiXCR, listing each CDR3 protein once. The sample has fewer than 350,000 distinct CDR3 sequences, under 9% seen once. The donors were all healthy and Caucasian. The CDR3 extends over 15 amino acids. V was clipped by 6 bases and J by 4 bases; unmatched bases: 7. Germline V gene sequence: CDR1 SNHLY, CDR2 FYNNEI. This clonotype was detected ten times or more. This sample also belongs to another study, concerning yellow fever vaccine responses in identical twins.

The sequence derives from a woman aged 18-29 years in good health. The rearrangement links TRBV2 to TRBJ2-1; 9 nucleotides align to TRBD2. The sample consisted of memory (CD45RO+) T cells sorted from blood. CDR3 nucleotides: TGTGCCAGCAGATTGACTAGCGGTACTTACAATGAGCAGTTCTTC. It specifies CASRLTSGTYNEQFF.